Following are 32 T cell receptor beta chains from one sample sequenced in a study of T cell changes during pregnancy in multiple sclerosis. The table came from immunoSEQ multiplex PCR; TCRdb's copy has only in-frame clones and leaves some out. The data contain fewer than 20,000 clones, more than 75% of them singletons. The sequencing here drew on CD8+ T cells from peripheral blood mononuclear cells, taken after pregnancy. Receptors were obtained from a female donor with multiple sclerosis, enrolled in a pregnancy study.

The chain carries TRBV4-2 and TRBJ2-7, with D possibly TRBD2 on 6 matching bases. Germline assignment: CDR1 LGHNA and CDR2 YNFKEQ. There are 14 residues in the CDR3. Trimming cost V 4 bases and J 4 bases, with 14 bases left between them. The CDR3 coding sequence is TGTGCCAGCAGCCGGGGAGGAGCGGATTACGAGCAGTACTTC. As protein: CASSRGGADYEQYF.

This chain uses TRBV7-2 with TRBJ1-1; D perhaps matches TRBD1 (5 bases). V lost 3 bases to trimming and J lost 5 bases, with 13 bases between them. The V gene's germline CDR1 is SGHTA and CDR2 FQGNSA. The CDR3 length is 14 residues. The CDR3 DNA reads as TGTGCCAGCAGCTTTATCCAGGGTGGGACTGAAGCTTTCTTT. Translated, it gives CASSFIQGGTEAFF.

This clone was recorded a few times. The chain uses TRBV5-1 and TRBJ2-7; the match to TRBD2 covers 8 bases. The CDR3 extends over 13 amino acids. Germline lookup yields CDR1 SGHRS and CDR2 YFSETQ. Germline trimming cut 1 base from V and 3 bases from J; bases unmatched to any gene: 0. Written as DNA, the CDR3 is TGCGCCAGCAGCTTGACTAGCGGCTACGAGCAGTACTTC. Translating gives CASSLTSGYEQYF.

This chain joins TRBV27 and TRBJ2-7; maybe TRBD2 (5 bases). Germline V CDR1 and CDR2: MNHEY, SMNVEV (reference sequence). The CDR3 totals 15 residues. V was shortened by 3 bases and J by 9 bases, with 21 bases between the two germline ends. CDR3 amino acids: CASSLGADAWRRQYF. The CDR3 DNA follows: TGTGCCAGCAGTTTGGGAGCGGACGCCTGGCGAAGGCAGTACTTC.

The chain joins TRBV15 to TRBJ2-1, with TRBD1 as a possible D gene (7 bases). The CDR3 runs 13 residues. V lost 10 bases, J lost 4 bases, and 14 bases lay in between. Germline assignment: CDR1 LNHNV and CDR2 YYDKDF (reference sequence). In DNA, the CDR3 is TGTGCCATATCAGGGGGAGGATACAATGAGCAGTTCTTC. Amino acids: CAISGGGYNEQFF.

CDR3 sequence reads: CASSLTASGTYEQYF. For the CDR3, the DNA is TGCGCCAGCAGCTTGACCGCCAGCGGTACCTACGAGCAGTACTTC. The V call is TRBV5-1, the J call TRBJ2-7; D perhaps matches TRBD2 (5 bases). V was pared by 1 base and J by 2 bases, with 13 bases between. The CDR3 is made up of 15 amino acids. Per the germline V gene, CDR1 is SGHRS and CDR2 is YFSETQ. Together with reference TRBV5-1 and TRBJ2-7, the CDR3 gives the full variable domain: KAGVTQTPRYLIKTRGQQVTLSCSPISGHRSVSWYQQTPGQGLQFLFEYFSETQRNKGNFPGRFSGRQFSNSRSEMNVSTLELGDSALYLCASSLTASGTYEQYFGPGTRLTVT.

The chain is built from TRBV6-5 and TRBJ2-7; TRBD2 aligns across 10 bases. Trimming took 4 bases from V and 3 from J; bases not matched to a gene: 3. The CDR3 length is 14 residues. Per germline, CDR1 MNHEY and CDR2 SVGAGI. CDR3 in DNA: TGTGCCAGCAGTTGGACTAGCGGATTCTACGAGCAGTACTTC. It is translated as CASSWTSGFYEQYF.

The chain links TRBV19 to TRBJ1-5, with TRBD1 matching 9 bases. V was clipped by 7 bases and J by 7 bases; unmatched bases: 11. The germline CDR1 and CDR2 sequences are LNHDA and SQIVND (reference sequence). The CDR3 has 15 amino acids. The CDR3 region has the DNA TGTGCCAGTACTACGGGACAGGGCTATGGGCAGCCCCAGCATTTT. This codes for CASTTGQGYGQPQHF.

This clone was seen just once. The rearrangement uses TRBV27 and TRBJ2-3, with D possibly matching TRBD1 (5 bases). The CDR3 sequence is 15 residues long. V lost 0 bases and J 2 bases, leaving 9 bases between the germline ends. Germline loops: CDR1 MNHEY, CDR2 SMNVEV (reference sequence). DNA of the CDR3: TGTGCCAGCAGTTTATCTAGGGGATTCACAGATACGCAGTATTTT. Protein sequence: CASSLSRGFTDTQYF.

The chain joins TRBV7-8 to TRBJ2-5; possibly TRBD1 for D (6 bases). The CDR3 is made up of 13 amino acids. The V gene lost 7 bases and the J gene lost 5 bases, with 14 bases spanning the gap. The germline V gene has CDR1 SGHVS and CDR2 FQNEAQ. CDR3 region: CASKGEAYETQYF. The CDR3, as DNA: TGTGCCAGCAAGGGGGAAGCGTACGAGACCCAGTACTTC.

The gene calls are TRBV27 and TRBJ2-2; maybe TRBD1 (6 bases). This CDR3 comprises 15 residues. V shed 6 bases and J shed 3 bases, with 14 bases lying between them. Germline V gene data show CDR1 as MNHEY and CDR2 as SMNVEV (reference sequence). CDR3 residues: CASSWAGADTGELFF. CDR3 DNA: TGTGCCAGCAGCTGGGCAGGGGCAGACACCGGGGAGCTGTTTTTT.

The chain combines TRBV28 with TRBJ2-1; D unclear. Germline V CDR1 and CDR2: MDHEN, SYDVKM. CDR3 length: 15 residues. Trimming took off 2 bases at V and 0 bases at J, with 8 bases between the two ends. CDR3 sequence: CASSLAESSYNEQFF. The CDR3 DNA reads as TGTGCCAGCAGTTTAGCTGAGAGCTCCTACAATGAGCAGTTCTTC.

V gene TRBV4-2 combines with J gene TRBJ2-1; TRBD2 matches 10 bases. The junction had 4 bases not matched to a gene; V was cut back by 2 bases and J by 3 bases. The CDR3 contains 16 residues. Germline CDR1 is LGHNA and CDR2 is YNFKEQ. For the CDR3, the DNA is TGTGCCAGCAGCCAACGGACTAGCGGAGACTACAATGAGCAGTTCTTC. This encodes CASSQRTSGDYNEQFF.

This rearrangement joins TRBV27 to TRBJ2-3; 14 nucleotides line up with TRBD2. Looked up from germline, CDR1 is MNHEY and CDR2 is SMNVEV (reference sequence). V was clipped by 5 bases and J by 5 bases; unmatched bases: 6. The CDR3 covers 16 residues. The CDR3 coding sequence is TGTGCCAGCAGTCCCGAGACTAGCGGGGGGGTAGATACGCAGTATTTT. Translating it yields CASSPETSGGVDTQYF.

This chain uses TRBV27 with TRBJ1-2, with TRBD1 matching 10 bases. Germline V gene data show CDR1 as MNHEY and CDR2 as SMNVEV (reference sequence). The trim removed 3 bases at V and 2 bases at J, leaving 3 bases unmatched. CDR3 length: 15 residues. CDR3 DNA sequence: TGTGCCAGCAGTTTTGAGGGACAGGGGAACTATGGCTACACCTTC. Protein: CASSFEGQGNYGYTF.

The genes are TRBV6-4 and TRBJ2-3; 9 bases are shared with TRBD2. V dropped 2 bases and J dropped 4; count of bases not matched to a gene: 7. Germline lookup yields CDR1 MRHNA and CDR2 SNTAGT. This CDR3 comprises 16 residues. CDR3 sequence: CASSDSGGGDSDTQYF. The CDR3 DNA follows: TGTGCCAGCAGTGACAGTGGCGGGGGGGACTCAGATACGCAGTATTTT.

V and J are TRBV27 and TRBJ2-4, with D perhaps TRBD2 (5 bases). V lost 0 bases and J lost 2, with 11 bases in between. Germline CDR1 reads MNHEY; CDR2 reads SMNVEV (reference sequence). The CDR3 loop spans 16 amino acids. DNA of the CDR3: TGTGCCAGCAGTTTATCCGGGTGGACTTCCAAAAACATTCAGTACTTC. Translated, it gives CASSLSGWTSKNIQYF.

The chain uses TRBV13 and TRBJ2-1; the match to TRBD1 covers 7 bases. The CDR3 contains 15 residues. CDR1 and CDR2 (germline): PRHDT, FYEKMQ (reference sequence). After removal of 5 bases from V and 7 bases from J, the junction contained 11 bases not matched to a gene. CDR3 nucleotides: TGTGCCAGCAGCCCAGAGACAGGGTTTTCAAATGAGCAGTTCTTC. Its protein product is CASSPETGFSNEQFF.

This clone was seen a few times. The rearrangement joins TRBV4-2 to TRBJ1-1, with 7 bases fitting TRBD1. Germline V CDR1 and CDR2: LGHNA, YNFKEQ. With 8 bases clipped from V and 2 bases from J, the junction kept 11 bases outside the gene matches. The CDR3 consists of 15 residues. CDR3 sequence reads: CASFRTGAFNTEAFF. CDR3 coding DNA: TGTGCCAGCTTCCGCACAGGGGCCTTTAACACTGAAGCTTTCTTT.

The chain joins TRBV5-6 to TRBJ1-1, with D unclear. V was clipped by 1 base and J by 3 bases, with 13 bases between them. In germline, CDR1 is SGHDT, CDR2 YYEEEE. This CDR3 is 15 amino acids long. CDR3 sequence reads: CASSLSSAPDTEAFF. The CDR3 DNA is TGTGCCAGCAGCTTGTCTAGCGCTCCAGACACTGAAGCTTTCTTT.

The rearrangement links TRBV6-4 to TRBJ2-2; D might be TRBD1 (8 bases). The CDR3 is 17 amino acids. The germline V and J ends were trimmed by 2 bases and 5 bases, with 18 bases remaining between them. Germline CDR1 and CDR2: MRHNA and SNTAGT. For the CDR3, the DNA is TGTGCCAGCAGTGACACTTCGGACAGGGAGGGTACCGGGGAGCTGTTTTTT. Amino acids: CASSDTSDREGTGELFF.

This chain links TRBV20-1 with TRBJ1-1; unclear D gene. V was cut by 6 bases and J by 11 bases, with 10 bases left in between. CDR3 size: 9 residues. Germline CDR1 and CDR2: DFQATT and SNEGSKA (reference sequence). Here the CDR3 reads CSAADVAFF. For the CDR3, the DNA is TGCAGTGCAGCCGATGTTGCTTTCTTT.

This chain links TRBV9 with TRBJ2-1; perhaps TRBD1 as D (5 bases). The germline V gene has CDR1 SGDLS and CDR2 YYNGEE. The CDR3 loop spans 16 amino acids. V was pared by 2 bases and J by 4 bases, with 16 bases between. The CDR3 loop is CASSVGSDSLYNEQFF. CDR3 bases: TGTGCCAGCAGCGTGGGTTCCGACAGCTTATACAATGAGCAGTTCTTC.

Here the CDR3 reads CASSPITGGGGTEAFF. CDR3 sequence (DNA): TGTGCCAGCTCACCAATTACAGGGGGCGGAGGCACTGAAGCTTTCTTT. This chain links TRBV18 with TRBJ1-1; TRBD1 matches 9 bases. Losses at the gene ends were 2 bases for V and 4 bases for J; bases not matched to a gene: 8. The germline CDR1 and CDR2 sequences are KGHSH and LQKENI. CDR3 length: 16 residues.

The chain uses TRBV7-8 and TRBJ2-5, with 7 nucleotides matching TRBD2. The CDR3 consists of 15 residues. Per germline, CDR1 SGHVS and CDR2 FQNEAQ. Trimming removed 4 bases from V and 2 bases from J; junction bases left unmatched: 7. This CDR3 is CASSSWAGVQETQYF. CDR3 sequence (DNA): TGTGCCAGCAGCTCCTGGGCGGGGGTGCAAGAGACCCAGTACTTC. Based on the CDR3 plus reference TRBV7-8 and TRBJ2-5, the full variable domain is GAGVSQSPRYKVAKRGQDVALRCDPISGHVSLFWYQQALGQGPEFLTYFQNEAQLDKSGLPSDRFFAERPEGSVSTLKIQRTQQEDSAVYLCASSSWAGVQETQYFGPGTRLLVL.

This clone has more than one count but fewer than ten. The chain joins TRBV9 to TRBJ1-2; D remains ambiguous. Trimming shortened V by 4 bases and J by 4 bases, and 11 bases separated the two germline ends. The CDR3 sequence is 13 residues long. Germline V gene lookup returns CDR1 SGDLS and CDR2 YYNGEE. The CDR3 DNA follows: TGTGCCAGCAGCTCTAGCGAAGGCTATGGCTACACCTTC. It specifies CASSSSEGYGYTF.

This rearrangement joins TRBV15 to TRBJ2-3; the D is unclear. V was shortened by 5 bases and J by 2 bases, with 8 bases between the two germline ends. The CDR3 runs 13 residues. Germline assignment: CDR1 LNHNV and CDR2 YYDKDF (reference sequence). The CDR3 reads CATSATSTDTQYF. The CDR3 nucleotides are TGTGCCACCAGCGCTACCTCCACAGATACGCAGTATTTT.

The V gene is TRBV28, the J gene TRBJ2-5; 8 positions agree with TRBD2. CDR3 length: 18 residues. V lost 5 bases, J lost 9 bases, and 23 bases stayed unmatched. Germline V gene data show CDR1 as MDHEN and CDR2 as SYDVKM. The CDR3 DNA is TGTGCCAGCAGTGACCCTGTAGGGCTAGCGGGTCCCGAGCAGGCCCAGTACTTC. Protein product: CASSDPVGLAGPEQAQYF.

The rearrangement joins TRBV21-1 to TRBJ2-1; TRBD2 is the table's D call, not checked against the DNA. TRBV21-1 is classified as a pseudogene. The CDR3 extends over 14 amino acids. The CDR3 spells CASIGTSGVSEQFF. The CDR3 coding sequence is TGTGCCAGCATTGGGACTAGCGGGGTGTCTGAGCAGTTCTTC.

This clone came up once. The chain links TRBV6-6 to TRBJ2-7; 8 bases map to TRBD1. The germline CDR1 and CDR2 sequences are MNHNY and SVGAGI (reference sequence). The length of the CDR3 is 13 residues. Trimming removed 2 bases from V and 6 bases from J; junction bases left unmatched: 3. The CDR3 here is CASSYHDRGEQYF. DNA for the CDR3: TGTGCCAGCAGTTACCATGACAGGGGCGAGCAGTACTTC.

The V gene is TRBV27, the J gene TRBJ1-6; 11 nucleotides align to TRBD1. The germline V gene has CDR1 MNHEY and CDR2 SMNVEV (reference sequence). The CDR3 has 16 residues. V shed 2 bases, J shed 10 bases, and the junction held 7 bases outside the gene matches. CDR3 amino acids: CASSLRDRGVGSPLHF. In nucleotides, the CDR3 is TGTGCCAGCAGTTTACGGGACAGGGGGGTGGGATCACCCCTCCACTTT.

The V call is TRBV7-3, the J call TRBJ1-1, with D possibly matching TRBD1 (6 bases). Germline V gene sequence: CDR1 SGHTA, CDR2 FQGTGA. The CDR3 consists of 14 residues. Trimming removed 5 bases from V and 5 bases from J, with 15 bases in between. DNA of the CDR3: TGTGCCAGCAGCCCTCAGGGGTTGAGTACTGAAGCTTTCTTT. Encoded protein: CASSPQGLSTEAFF.